Presented here are 26 T cell receptor beta chains from one specimen sequenced in a study of T cells in localized non-small cell lung cancer. This table comes from immunoSEQ multiplex PCR, and its TCRdb copy is limited to in-frame clones, with some not included. The sample contains over 45,000 clones, around nine tenths of which appear only once. The sequencing here drew on PBMCs, taken before any cancer treatment. The receptors were sampled from a female donor with stage II lung adenocarcinoma.

The J gene is TRBJ1-6, the V gene TRBV5-5; D not resolved. V lost 0 bases and J 7 bases, leaving 2 bases between the germline ends. The CDR3 has 12 residues. Germline loops: CDR1 SGHKS, CDR2 YYEKEE (reference sequence). As DNA, the CDR3 is TGTGCCAGCAGCTTGGCAAATTCACCCCTCCACTTT. Translation gives CASSLANSPLHF.

This clone is a singleton in its sample. V usage is TRBV11-2 and J usage is TRBJ2-7, with 8 bases lining up with TRBD2. Germline V gene data show CDR1 as SGHAT and CDR2 as FQNNGV. CDR3 length equals 17 residues. J lost 4 bases, V lost 0 bases, and 11 bases had no gene match. The chain's CDR3 is CASSLDLGAGVPYEQYF. In DNA form, the CDR3 reads TGTGCCAGCAGCTTAGATCTTGGAGCGGGGGTACCTTACGAGCAGTACTTC.

This clone was counted once. This chain links TRBV15 with TRBJ1-1; D remains ambiguous. The length of the CDR3 is 15 residues. Germline CDR1 reads LNHNV; CDR2 reads YYDKDF (reference sequence). V was shortened by 0 bases and J by 6 bases, with 14 bases between the two germline ends. The CDR3 is CATSRDRGGGSEAFF. The CDR3 nucleotides read TGTGCCACCAGCAGAGATCGGGGTGGAGGCTCTGAAGCTTTCTTT.

The rearrangement joins TRBV4-2 to TRBJ1-1; weak D call: TRBD1 (5 bases). The CDR3 spans 15 residues. Trimming cost V 2 bases and J 0 bases, with 10 bases left between them. CDR1 is LGHNA, CDR2 YNFKEQ, per germline. The CDR3 spells CASSQHGGMNTEAFF. The CDR3 region has the DNA TGTGCCAGCAGCCAACATGGGGGAATGAACACTGAAGCTTTCTTT.

The J gene is TRBJ1-5, the V gene TRBV29-1; 9 nucleotides agree with TRBD1. CDR1 and CDR2 (germline): SQVTM, ANQGSEA. The trim removed 4 bases at V and 4 bases at J, leaving 8 bases unmatched. The CDR3 has 15 amino acids. CDR3 loop: CSVVVTGGLNQPQHF. CDR3 nucleotide sequence: TGCAGCGTTGTTGTAACAGGGGGCCTTAATCAGCCCCAGCATTTT. The variable domain in full, completed from reference TRBV29-1 and TRBJ1-5, reads SAVISQKPSRDICQRGTSLTIQCQVDSQVTMMFWYRQQPGQSLTLIATANQGSEATYESGFVIDKFPISRPNLTFSTLTVSNMSPEDSSIYLCSVVVTGGLNQPQHFGDGTRLSIL.

V and J are TRBV19 and TRBJ1-1; 8 bases align to TRBD1. V dropped 7 bases and J dropped 0; count of bases not matched to a gene: 4. Germline V gene data show CDR1 as LNHDA and CDR2 as SQIVND (reference sequence). The CDR3 extends over 14 amino acids. This CDR3 is CASTDRGLNTEAFF. The CDR3 DNA reads as TGTGCCAGTACAGACAGGGGATTGAACACTGAAGCTTTCTTT.

The V call is TRBV4-1, the J call TRBJ1-2; 8 bases map to TRBD1. The V and J ends lost 0 bases and 7 bases, in that order; junction bases with no gene match: 10. Germline V CDR1 and CDR2: MGHRA, YSYEKL. CDR3 length: 16 amino acids. CDR3 protein: CASSQEPTGVIGGYTF. CDR3 nucleotide sequence: TGCGCCAGCAGCCAAGAGCCGACAGGGGTGATTGGTGGCTACACCTTC.

This clone was observed a single time. This chain joins TRBV5-1 and TRBJ1-1; 8 bases line up with TRBD1. The CDR3 is 14 amino acids. Germline lookup yields CDR1 SGHRS and CDR2 YFSETQ. V gave up 4 bases and J gave up 7 bases; unmatched junction bases: 9. CDR3: CASSSGTGGIEAFF. In nucleotides, the CDR3 is TGCGCCAGCAGCAGCGGGACAGGTGGAATTGAAGCTTTCTTT.

The rearrangement links TRBV19 to TRBJ1-2; D unresolved. With 2 bases removed from V and 2 bases from J, the gap between germline ends came to 9 bases. Germline V lookup: CDR1 LNHDA, CDR2 SQIVND (reference sequence). This CDR3 is built from 14 residues. The CDR3, as DNA: TGTGCCAGTAGTATAACTTCCGACAACTATGGCTACACCTTC. Encoded protein: CASSITSDNYGYTF.

The genes are TRBV7-2 and TRBJ1-6, with 7 nucleotides matching TRBD1. The CDR3 runs to 18 residues. The J segment lost 7 bases and the V segment lost 3 bases, leaving 15 bases of the junction unmatched. CDR1 and CDR2 (germline): SGHTA, FQGNSA. CDR3 sequence reads: CASSFSFRATGKNSPLHF. DNA for the CDR3: TGTGCCAGCAGCTTTTCTTTTAGGGCGACAGGGAAAAATTCACCCCTCCACTTT.

This clone has a handful of counts. V usage is TRBV7-6 and J usage is TRBJ2-5, with TRBD2 as a possible D gene (6 bases). Germline V gene data show CDR1 as SGHVS and CDR2 as FNYEAQ. The CDR3 runs 17 residues. Trimming pared 2 bases from V and 1 base from J, leaving 17 bases between. CDR3 DNA sequence: TGTGCCAGCAGCTTAAATCAAGGGGCGGGGCCCCAAGAGACCCAGTACTTC. Encoded protein: CASSLNQGAGPQETQYF.

The V and J genes are TRBV10-1 and TRBJ2-5; TRBD1 aligns across 11 bases. CDR1 and CDR2 (germline): WNHNN, SYGVQD (reference sequence). J was trimmed by 3 bases and V by 0 bases; bases with no gene match: 3. This CDR3 region has 16 residues. CDR3 residues: CASSESPGQGEETQYF. The CDR3 DNA is TGCGCCAGCAGTGAGTCCCCGGGACAGGGGGAAGAGACCCAGTACTTC.

The rearrangement links TRBV6-4 to TRBJ2-1; 13 bases map to TRBD2. From germline, CDR1 is MRHNA and CDR2 SNTAGT. J gave up 6 bases and V 10 bases, and 9 bases lay outside the gene matches. This CDR3 has 15 amino acids. The CDR3 reads CATLTSGGYFNEQFF. The CDR3 region has the DNA TGTGCCACCCTGACTAGCGGGGGGTACTTCAATGAGCAGTTCTTC.

The chain recombines TRBV7-2 with TRBJ1-2; 8 bases line up with TRBD1. CDR3 length: 14 residues. In germline, CDR1 is SGHTA, CDR2 FQGNSA. Unmatched junction bases numbered 1, after V lost 2 bases and J lost 2 bases. CDR3 sequence (DNA): TGTGCCAGCAGCTTACAGGGGGCCAACTATGGCTACACCTTC. Amino acids: CASSLQGANYGYTF.

The chain employs TRBV7-9 and TRBJ2-7; the D is unclear. The CDR3 length is 13 residues. V was clipped by 7 bases and J by 6 bases, with 16 bases between them. Looked up from germline, CDR1 is SEHNR and CDR2 is FQNEAQ (reference sequence). The CDR3: CASTLGLAGEQYF. Here the CDR3 DNA reads TGTGCCAGCACCCTCGGTTTAGCCGGCGAGCAGTACTTC.

The rearrangement links TRBV7-2 to TRBJ2-1; no reliable D call. CDR1 and CDR2 (germline): SGHTA, FQGNSA. Trimming shortened V by 1 base and J by 5 bases, and 15 bases separated the two germline ends. CDR3 length: 16 residues. The CDR3 reads CASSLEGSFVDNEQFF. The DNA of the CDR3 is TGTGCCAGCAGCTTAGAAGGCTCTTTCGTAGACAATGAGCAGTTCTTC.

This clone was counted a single time. The chain combines TRBV7-3 with TRBJ2-7; 7 bases align to TRBD2. This CDR3 is built from 14 residues. Germline V CDR1 and CDR2: SGHTA, FQGTGA. Trimming removed 1 base from V and 5 bases from J; junction bases left unmatched: 5. Written as DNA, the CDR3 is TGTGCCAGCAGCTTAAGAGCGGGGTCTGACGAGCAGTACTTC. It translates to CASSLRAGSDEQYF.

The chain carries TRBV6-1 and TRBJ2-1; 13 bases fit TRBD2. The V gene's germline CDR1 is MNHNS and CDR2 SASEGT. CDR3 length: 18 amino acids. The trim removed 4 bases at V and 6 bases at J, leaving 12 bases unmatched. CDR3 sequence (DNA): TGTGCCAGCAGTGCCCCTTACCCGGGACTAGCGGGGAGCAATGAGCAGTTCTTC. It is translated as CASSAPYPGLAGSNEQFF.

This clone was counted a few times. The chain uses TRBV6-6 and TRBJ2-1; TRBD2 might be the D (7 bases). Looked up from germline, CDR1 is MNHNY and CDR2 is SVGAGI (reference sequence). V shed 5 bases and J shed 8 bases, with 19 bases lying between them. The CDR3 is 15 residues long. The CDR3 bases are TGTGCCAGCAGTGCTGCCTACGGGGGGCCGTATGAGCAGTTCTTC. This codes for CASSAAYGGPYEQFF.

As DNA, the CDR3 is TGTGCCAGCAGCAAACGGACTAGCGGGGACCATACGCAGTATTTT. Translation: CASSKRTSGDHTQYF. This chain connects TRBV9 to TRBJ2-3, with 12 nucleotides matching TRBD2. The CDR3 covers 15 residues. Germline CDR1 is SGDLS and CDR2 is YYNGEE. Trimming cost V 4 bases and J 7 bases; bases outside gene matches: 7. The whole variable domain, filled in from reference TRBV9 and TRBJ2-3, reads DSGVTQTPKHLITATGQRVTLRCSPRSGDLSVYWYQQSLDQGLQFLIQYYNGEERAKGNILERFSAQQFPDLHSELNLSSLELGDSALYFCASSKRTSGDHTQYFGPGTRLTVL.

This chain uses TRBV6-1 with TRBJ2-2; the match to TRBD1 covers 8 bases. Trimming at V came to 10 bases and at J to 2 bases, leaving 9 bases not matched to a gene. The CDR3 totals 15 residues. The germline V gene encodes CDR1 MNHNS and CDR2 SASEGT. The CDR3 region has the DNA TGTGCCACCACTGGACAGGGTTTCAACACCGGGGAGCTGTTTTTT. This encodes CATTGQGFNTGELFF.

J is TRBJ1-5 and V is TRBV7-2; D gene unclear. This CDR3 is built from 16 residues. Germline CDR1 reads SGHTA; CDR2 reads FQGNSA. Trimming took 2 bases from V and 1 from J, leaving 12 bases between them. CDR3 DNA sequence: TGTGCCAGCAGCTTACAGCCCCCTGGGAGCAATCAGCCCCAGCATTTT. Translation: CASSLQPPGSNQPQHF. Based on the CDR3 plus reference TRBV7-2 and TRBJ1-5, the full variable domain is GAGVSQSPSNKVTEKGKDVELRCDPISGHTALYWYRQSLGQGLEFLIYFQGNSAPDKSGLPSDRFSAERTGGSVSTLTIQRTQQEDSAVYLCASSLQPPGSNQPQHFGDGTRLSIL.

The chain employs TRBV10-2 and TRBJ2-1; possibly TRBD1 or TRBD2 for D (6 bases each). CDR3 length: 13 residues. V lost 0 bases and J lost 10, with 10 bases in between. Germline V gene lookup returns CDR1 WSHSY and CDR2 SAAADI. The DNA of the CDR3 is TGCGCCAGCAGTGAGTCGGGGGCGGGGGAGCAGTTCTTC. Protein sequence: CASSESGAGEQFF.

This chain uses TRBV5-1 with TRBJ1-1; a possible D gene is TRBD1 (6 bases). CDR3 length equals 13 residues. Per the germline V gene, CDR1 is SGHRS and CDR2 is YFSETQ. Trimming removed 4 bases at V and 7 bases at J, with 14 bases between. The DNA for the CDR3 is TGCGCCAGCAGCACGGCACAGGGCAGTGAAGCTTTCTTT. This sequence encodes CASSTAQGSEAFF.

The chain employs TRBV2 and TRBJ2-7; D remains unclear. CDR1 SNHLY and CDR2 FYNNEI come from the germline V gene. Trimming pared 4 bases from V and 6 bases from J, leaving 19 bases between. CDR3 size: 15 residues. The chain's CDR3 is CASSANGLPQAEQYF. In DNA form, the CDR3 reads TGTGCCAGCAGTGCGAATGGTTTGCCGCAGGCCGAGCAGTACTTC.

This sequence joins TRBV6-1 and TRBJ1-5; D gene uncertain. The V and J ends lost 4 bases and 0 bases respectively, with 13 bases between them. The CDR3 is made up of 16 amino acids. Germline-derived CDR1 and CDR2 are MNHNS and SASEGT. CDR3 amino acids: CASSVIQRYSNQPQHF. DNA for the CDR3: TGTGCCAGCAGTGTAATTCAGAGGTATAGCAATCAGCCCCAGCATTTT.